The clone carrying this T cell receptor (beta chain) was counted many times. Its antigen remains unidentified. The V gene end was trimmed by 3 bases and the J gene end by 6 bases; junction bases not matched to a gene: 7. There are 16 residues in the CDR3. Germline V lookup: CDR1 SGHTA, CDR2 FQGNSA. TCRdb called the reads again in MiXCR, with one record for every CDR3 protein. The sample shows around 490,000 distinct CDR3 sequences, around 27% of them seen only once. The data originate from a study of T cell repertoires in cytomegalovirus infection. For the study at large: Based on public TCR beta signatures, there were indications of CMV infection and of a matching HLA type. Overall study findings and caveats: The response measured ex vivo was dominated by TCR beta clonotypes (HLA-C-restricted and CMV-specific). There were carriers of CMV plus the relevant HLA, and cumulative public TCR beta family frequency identified them.

Sequences were obtained from PBMCs. The genes are TRBV7-2 and TRBJ2-3; 12 bases agree with TRBD2. The TCR sequence derives from a human donor in good health (CMV status not recorded). Some clones in this sample may be carry-over from other donors' samples. Here the CDR3 reads CASSFPSGRVSDTQYF. The CDR3 DNA follows: TGTGCCAGCAGCTTTCCTAGCGGGAGGGTTTCGGATACGCAGTATTTT.